This TCR beta chain derives from a study of cytomegalovirus exposure and HLA in healthy donors. On this clone itself: As yet, its antigen is unknown.

A multiplex PCR was run with 60 Vbeta primers and 13 Jbeta primers. Some clones are missing from TCRdb's copy, which holds only in-frame ones; the method was immunoSEQ multiplex PCR. The table includes 200,000 or so clones, around 80% detected once. Germline CDR1 and CDR2: MNHEY and SVGAGI. The CDR3 spans 13 residues. Deletions cut 6 bases from V and 1 base from J, with 9 bases between. Overall study findings and caveats: Associated with cytomegalovirus, according to the listing, were 150 to 200 TCR beta chains.

The sequence was obtained from a woman under 30 in good health and CMV-seropositive. The V gene is TRBV6-5, the J gene TRBJ2-5; D is uncertain. The sequenced sample consisted of PBMCs. The CDR3 coding sequence is TGTGCCAGCAGGACTCGGTTCCAAGAGACCCAGTACTTC. Translating it yields CASRTRFQETQYF.